This T cell receptor beta chain was recorded in a study of blood T cell repertoires in COVID-19. The overall study: Donors in the United States, Italy and Spain gave samples during acute or convalescent COVID-19. The cDNA or gDNA used as material had been derived from T cells, B-cell-depleted T cells, or PBMCs.

In the study's own analysis: Nucleated cell counts were estimated from reference gene primer amplification. Sequenced by immunoSEQ multiplex PCR; TCRdb stores in-frame clones only, minus some. That table supplies the V and J calls and clone size; D and trimming were determined from the DNA. Among around 180,000 clones listed, 88% were seen once. The germline V gene has CDR1 LNHDA and CDR2 SQIVND (reference sequence). Trimming cost V 4 bases and J 3 bases; bases outside gene matches: 9. The CDR3 sequence is 16 residues long. Input material: peripheral blood. This clonotype was sampled from a human donor in a cohort sampled during active COVID-19. The chain has TRBV19 and TRBJ2-5; 9 bases line up with TRBD1. The CDR3 nucleotides read TGTGCCAGTAGTAGGACGGGACAGGGAACCGAAGAGACCCAGTACTTC. As protein: CASSRTGQGTEETQYF. The entire variable domain, with the rest obtained from reference TRBV19 and TRBJ2-5, is as follows: DGGITQSPKYLFRKEGQNVTLSCEQNLNHDAMYWYRQDPGQGLRLIYYSQIVNDFQKGDIAEGYSVSREKKESFPLTVTSAQKNPTAFYLCASSRTGQGTEETQYFGPGTRLLVL.